The clone carrying this T cell receptor (beta chain) was seen ten or more times. RNA served as the template for amplifying TCR beta CDR3 regions. First-round RT-PCR relied on HTBI primers, and a second-round multiplex PCR came next. TCRdb independently ran MiXCR on the multiplex PCR reads; one entry per CDR3 protein. The sample consists of 660,000 or so distinct CDR3 sequences, over 40% of them appearing once. The record originates from a study of Graves' ophthalmopathy and Graves' hyperthyroidism. The CDR3 totals 15 residues. Trimming pared 2 bases from V and 7 bases from J, leaving 17 bases between. Germline V lookup: CDR1 SGHTA, CDR2 FQGTGA. Other autoimmune diseases, uncontrolled infections, pregnancy or lactation excluded patients from enrollment.

The V and J genes are TRBV7-3 and TRBJ2-5; D might be TRBD2 (7 bases). Sample: peripheral blood. The receptor was derived from an adult man with Graves' ophthalmopathy. CDR3 residues: CASSLGGGIGGTQYF. The CDR3 nucleotides are TGTGCCAGCAGCTTAGGCGGGGGCATTGGAGGGACCCAGTACTTC.